These 25 T cell receptor beta chains originate from one sample sequenced in a study of breast tumors, draining lymph nodes, adjacent tissues. One entry per CDR3 protein, called by TCRdb with MiXCR from the multiplex PCR reads. The table records some 25,000 distinct CDR3 sequences, approximately 23% of them present only once. Sequenced material: breast tumor tissue. The receptors derive from a female donor with breast cancer. Some clones in this sample may be carry-over from other donors' samples.

Worth noting for this clonotype: This could be a read error, since a much larger clone is one nucleotide away. The rearrangement joins TRBV5-6 to TRBJ2-5; possibly TRBD2 for D (8 bases). V was shortened by 1 base and J by 5 bases, with 15 bases between the two germline ends. This CDR3 is 15 amino acids long. Germline V gene sequence: CDR1 SGHDT, CDR2 YYEEEE. The CDR3 DNA follows: TGTGCCAGCAGCTTGTTACAGGGGACTAGGGAGACCCAGTACTTC. Amino acids: CASSLLQGTRETQYF.

This clonotype was detected many times. This rearrangement joins TRBV7-6 to TRBJ2-7; maybe TRBD1 (6 bases). Germline CDR1 is SGHVS and CDR2 is FNYEAQ. The CDR3 loop spans 14 amino acids. Trimming took off 1 base at V and 0 bases at J, with 7 bases between the two ends. CDR3 DNA sequence: TGTGCCAGCAGCTTAGGAGGGGGCTCCTACGAGCAGTACTTC. Its translation: CASSLGGGSYEQYF.

The chain joins TRBV20-1 to TRBJ1-5; D may be TRBD1 (6 bases). This CDR3 is built from 15 residues. Deletions cut 6 bases from V and 2 bases from J, with 17 bases between. Germline CDR1 reads DFQATT; CDR2 reads SNEGSKA (reference sequence). This CDR3 is CSAVQGRGGNQPQHF. The CDR3 DNA reads TGCAGTGCCGTCCAGGGGCGAGGGGGCAATCAGCCCCAGCATTTT.

The rearrangement uses TRBV4-3 and TRBJ2-1; the D gene is possibly TRBD1 (6 bases). CDR1 is LGHNA, CDR2 YSLEER, per germline. The CDR3 loop spans 14 amino acids. Trimming removed 1 base from V and 6 bases from J, with 10 bases in between. CDR3 protein: CASSQVWGPNEQFF. As DNA, the CDR3 is TGCGCCAGCAGCCAAGTCTGGGGGCCCAATGAGCAGTTCTTC.

J is TRBJ1-3 and V is TRBV6-5, with D maybe TRBD1 (5 bases). Trimming took 5 bases from V and 2 from J, leaving 10 bases between them. CDR3 length: 14 amino acids. Germline V gene data show CDR1 as MNHEY and CDR2 as SVGAGI. In DNA form, the CDR3 reads TGTGCCAGCAGTCCGACGGGGGCTGGAAACACCATATATTTT. Translated, it gives CASSPTGAGNTIYF.

This clonotype was observed a single time. The junction shows a germline mismatch at one end, possibly a read error. This chain connects TRBV20-1 to TRBJ2-1; D may be TRBD2 (6 bases). Judging by the DNA end, TRBJ2-7 fits better; the J call may be wrong. Germline CDR1 is DFQATT and CDR2 is SNEGSKA (reference sequence). This CDR3 has 13 residues. As DNA, the CDR3 is TGCGGTGCTAGCCGGTTCCGGGAGTACGAGCAGTACTTC. Amino acid sequence: CGASRFREYEQYF.

There are many counts of this clonotype. This CDR3 is CASSLGTGMGKNIQYF. CDR3 nucleotides: TGTGCCAGCAGCCTAGGGACAGGGATGGGCAAAAACATTCAGTACTTC. The V call is TRBV6-1, the J call TRBJ2-4; 9 nucleotides match TRBD1. V lost 6 bases to trimming and J lost 3 bases; unmatched junction nucleotides: 9. This CDR3 has 16 residues. Germline loops: CDR1 MNHNS, CDR2 SASEGT.

This clonotype appeared many times. The chain carries TRBV30 and TRBJ1-2; 7 bases fit TRBD1. Germline CDR1 GTSNPN, CDR2 SVGIG (reference sequence). The CDR3 runs 13 residues. Losses at the gene ends were 4 bases for V and 4 bases for J; bases not matched to a gene: 6. The CDR3 region is CAWTGEGAYGYTF. CDR3 DNA sequence: TGTGCCTGGACAGGGGAGGGGGCCTATGGCTACACCTTC.

This clonotype was seen repeatedly, ten times or more. The CDR3 coding sequence is TGTGCCAGCAGTTTTCGGGGGGGAGATACGCAGTATTTT. Translated: CASSFRGGDTQYF. J is TRBJ2-3 and V is TRBV12-3 or TRBV12-4, with TRBD2 matching over 8 bases. Trimming cost V 3 bases and J 5 bases; bases outside gene matches: 1. This CDR3 comprises 13 residues.

In its sample, this clonotype was seen many times. This chain uses TRBV20-1 with TRBJ1-4; D gene ambiguous. Deletions cut 5 bases from V and 8 bases from J, with 15 bases between. Germline V gives CDR1 DFQATT, CDR2 SNEGSKA (reference sequence). CDR3 size: 13 residues. CDR3 region: CSAGGRRHEKLFF. CDR3 DNA sequence: TGCAGTGCTGGTGGCAGGAGGCACGAAAAACTGTTTTTT.

Notes on this clonotype: The junction and the germline gene differ at one end; a read error may be behind it. V gene TRBV10-3 combines with J gene TRBJ1-6, with D unresolved. Germline V gene lookup returns CDR1 ENHRY and CDR2 SYGVKD. The CDR3 has 15 amino acids. The DNA for the CDR3 is TGTGCCTTCAGTAAGTCCACACGGAGTAATTCACCCCTCCACTTT. Protein sequence: CAFSKSTRSNSPLHF.

This clonotype was recorded many times. The chain employs TRBV11-1 and TRBJ2-7; D might be TRBD1 or TRBD2, each matching 5 bases. Trimming cost V 4 bases and J 1 base, with 17 bases left between them. CDR3 length equals 16 residues. Germline V gives CDR1 SGHAT, CDR2 FQDESV (reference sequence). CDR3 DNA sequence: TGTGCCAGCAGCTCCTTAGCCCGGGACGAGTCCTACGAGCAGTACTTC. Translating gives CASSSLARDESYEQYF.

With regard to this clonotype: The conserved phenylalanine or tryptophan normally closing the CDR3 is absent here, so this likely arose from a read error. Because the CDR3's place on the DNA is in doubt, the DNA is left out and the CDR3 is given as listed by TCRdb. This chain uses TRBV7-8 with TRBJ1-2; TRBD1 is the table's D call, not checked against the DNA. Germline V gene sequence: CDR1 SGHVS, CDR2 FQNEAQ. The CDR3 length equals 15 residues, ends included. The CDR3 sequence: CASSLGGDGGEGYTS.

This clonotype is deemed medium-sized. The chain employs TRBV7-8 and TRBJ2-7; possibly TRBD1 for D (5 bases). With 5 bases removed from V and 1 base from J, the gap between germline ends came to 18 bases. Germline V lookup: CDR1 SGHVS, CDR2 FQNEAQ. CDR3 length equals 16 residues. The CDR3, as DNA: TGTGCCAGCAGCCTACTCGGACAACCCAATTCCTACGAGCAGTACTTC. Protein sequence: CASSLLGQPNSYEQYF.

In its sample, this clonotype was seen many times. This chain links TRBV12-3 or TRBV12-4 with TRBJ2-7; possibly TRBD1 or TRBD2 for D (5 bases each). This CDR3 has 11 amino acids. The V end was cut by 4 bases, the J end by 6 bases, with 7 bases between. The CDR3 here is CASSSGGEQYF. DNA of the CDR3: TGTGCCAGCAGTTCTGGGGGCGAGCAGTACTTC.

This clonotype was picked up many times. The chain links TRBV6-5 to TRBJ2-1; tentatively, D is TRBD1 (6 bases). The V end lost 5 bases, the J end lost 5 bases, and 13 bases lay between the germline ends. The V gene's germline CDR1 is MNHEY and CDR2 SVGAGI. The CDR3 loop spans 14 amino acids. The CDR3 DNA follows: TGTGCCAGCAGTATCTCCAAGGGGGACAATGAGCAGTTCTTC. Its protein is CASSISKGDNEQFF.

The CDR3 is CASSLSGVGYTF. The CDR3 DNA reads TGTGCCAGCAGCTTAAGTGGGGTTGGCTACACCTTC. The rearrangement joins TRBV11-3 to TRBJ1-2; the D is unclear. The CDR3 totals 12 residues. Germline V CDR1 and CDR2: SGHNT, YENEEA. V lost 2 bases and J 7 bases, leaving 8 bases between the germline ends.

This clonotype was recorded many times. CDR3 coding DNA: TGTGCCACCAGTGATTCCTCAGCCGCAACTAATGAAAAACTGTTTTTT. It encodes CATSDSSAATNEKLFF. The V gene is TRBV24-1, the J gene TRBJ1-4; no clear D. The V gene lost 2 bases and the J gene lost 0 bases, with 9 bases spanning the gap. The length of the CDR3 is 16 residues. The germline CDR1 and CDR2 sequences are KGHDR and SFDVKD.

This clonotype was found many times. This chain joins TRBV20-1 and TRBJ2-5, with 14 bases fitting TRBD2. Germline assignment: CDR1 DFQATT and CDR2 SNEGSKA (reference sequence). J was trimmed by 4 bases and V by 3 bases; bases with no gene match: 13. The CDR3 extends over 18 amino acids. The CDR3 spells CSARSAGLAGGRRETQYF. CDR3 DNA: TGCAGTGCTAGGTCGGCCGGACTAGCGGGAGGTAGGAGAGAGACCCAGTACTTC.

This clonotype has ten or more counts. J is TRBJ1-4 and V is TRBV7-9; 10 positions match TRBD1. This CDR3 contains 17 residues. Looked up from germline, CDR1 is SEHNR and CDR2 is FQNEAQ (reference sequence). V lost 5 bases, J lost 7 bases, and 13 bases stayed unmatched. The CDR3 loop is CASSVGTGARIGEKLFF. The CDR3 nucleotides are TGTGCCAGCAGCGTCGGGACAGGGGCGCGTATAGGTGAAAAACTGTTTTTT.

The table lists this clonotype with a few counts. The genes are TRBV4-1 and TRBJ1-1; 8 bases map to TRBD1. The V and J ends lost 4 bases and 11 bases, in that order; junction bases with no gene match: 9. CDR3 length equals 13 residues. Germline lookup yields CDR1 MGHRA and CDR2 YSYEKL. The CDR3 reads CASSLTHRGDAFF. The CDR3 DNA is TGCGCCAGCAGCCTCACTCACAGGGGGGACGCTTTCTTT.

As regards this clonotype: This may be a read error, as it is one base from a much larger clone. This chain links TRBV28 with TRBJ1-4; possible D gene TRBD1, 5 bases. CDR1 and CDR2 (germline): MDHEN, SYDVKM. V was cut by 2 bases and J by 7 bases, with 14 bases left in between. The CDR3 extends over 15 amino acids. The CDR3 protein is CASSLGGRSCEKLFF. CDR3 in DNA: TGTGCCAGCAGTTTAGGGGGGAGGAGCTGTGAAAAACTGTTTTTT.

This clonotype was seen ten or more times. The J gene is TRBJ1-2, the V gene TRBV20-1, with unresolved D. In germline, CDR1 is DFQATT, CDR2 SNEGSKA (reference sequence). The V end was cut by 5 bases, the J end by 4 bases, with 14 bases between. This CDR3 is built from 13 residues. This chain's CDR3 is CSAPDPDSYGYTF. CDR3 nucleotide sequence: TGCAGTGCTCCAGACCCGGACTCCTATGGCTACACCTTC.

This clonotype appeared a few times. Given a much more abundant clone one base away, this may be a read error. The chain is built from TRBV28 and TRBJ2-7, with 7 bases lining up with TRBD1. From germline, CDR1 is MDHEN and CDR2 SYDVKM. The CDR3 has 13 amino acids. The CDR3 DNA sequence: TGTGCCAGCTCAGGGACAGCGACCTACAAGCAGTACTTC. Its protein is CASSGTATYKQYF.

This clonotype showed up many times. J is TRBJ1-2 and V is TRBV12-3 or TRBV12-4; D gene uncertain. CDR3 size: 13 residues. The V gene lost 6 bases and the J gene lost 3 bases, with 11 bases spanning the gap. The chain's CDR3 is CASRGGSDYGYTF. As DNA, the CDR3 is TGTGCCAGCAGGGGAGGGTCGGACTATGGCTACACCTTC.